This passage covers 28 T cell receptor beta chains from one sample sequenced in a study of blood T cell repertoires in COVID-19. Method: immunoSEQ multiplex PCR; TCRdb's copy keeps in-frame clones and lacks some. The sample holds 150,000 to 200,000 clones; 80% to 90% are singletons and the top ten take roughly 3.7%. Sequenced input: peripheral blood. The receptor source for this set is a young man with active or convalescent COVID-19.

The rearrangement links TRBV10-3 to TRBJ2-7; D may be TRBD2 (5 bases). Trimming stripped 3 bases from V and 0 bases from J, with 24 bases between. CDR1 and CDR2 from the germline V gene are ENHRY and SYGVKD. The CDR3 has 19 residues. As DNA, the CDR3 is TGTGCCATCAGTGATTCCTCATTCCCATCGACGGGAAGCTCCTACGAGCAGTACTTC. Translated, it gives CAISDSSFPSTGSSYEQYF.

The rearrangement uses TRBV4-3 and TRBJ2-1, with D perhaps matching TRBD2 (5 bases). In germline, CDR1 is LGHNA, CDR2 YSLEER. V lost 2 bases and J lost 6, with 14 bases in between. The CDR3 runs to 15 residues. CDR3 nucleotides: TGCGCCAGCAGCCAAATTCAAGGACTCCTCAATGAGCAGTTCTTC. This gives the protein CASSQIQGLLNEQFF.

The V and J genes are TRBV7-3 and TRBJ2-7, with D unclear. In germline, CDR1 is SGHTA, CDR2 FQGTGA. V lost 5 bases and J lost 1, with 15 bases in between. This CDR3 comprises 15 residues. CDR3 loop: CASSPGAASSYEQYF. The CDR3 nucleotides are TGTGCCAGCAGCCCCGGTGCAGCGTCGTCCTACGAGCAGTACTTC.

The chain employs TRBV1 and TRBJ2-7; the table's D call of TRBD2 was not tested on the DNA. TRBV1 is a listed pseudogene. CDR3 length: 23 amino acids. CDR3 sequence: CTSSHSWTSGVCGYQKSSYEQYV. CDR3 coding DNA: TGCACCAGCAGCCATAGCTGGACTAGCGGGGTGTGTGGATATCAGAAAAGCTCCTACGAGCAGTACGTC.

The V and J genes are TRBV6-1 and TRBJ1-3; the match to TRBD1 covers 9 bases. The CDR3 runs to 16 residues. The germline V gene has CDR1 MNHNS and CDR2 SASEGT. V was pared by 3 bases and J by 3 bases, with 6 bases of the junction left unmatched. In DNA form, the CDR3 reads TGTGCCAGCAGTGAGGGGACAGGGTTTTATGGAAACACCATATATTTT. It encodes CASSEGTGFYGNTIYF.

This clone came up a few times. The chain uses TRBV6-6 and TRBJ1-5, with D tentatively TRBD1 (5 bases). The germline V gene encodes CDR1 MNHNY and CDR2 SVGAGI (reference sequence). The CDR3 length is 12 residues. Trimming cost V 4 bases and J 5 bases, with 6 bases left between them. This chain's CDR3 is CASSSRDQPQHF. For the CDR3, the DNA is TGTGCCAGCAGTTCCAGGGATCAGCCCCAGCATTTT.

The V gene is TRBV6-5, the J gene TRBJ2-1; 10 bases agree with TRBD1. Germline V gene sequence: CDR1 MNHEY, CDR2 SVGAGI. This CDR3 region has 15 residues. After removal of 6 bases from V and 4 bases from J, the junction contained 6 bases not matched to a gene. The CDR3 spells CASSSDRGQYNEQFF. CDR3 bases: TGTGCCAGCAGCTCTGACAGGGGGCAGTACAATGAGCAGTTCTTC.

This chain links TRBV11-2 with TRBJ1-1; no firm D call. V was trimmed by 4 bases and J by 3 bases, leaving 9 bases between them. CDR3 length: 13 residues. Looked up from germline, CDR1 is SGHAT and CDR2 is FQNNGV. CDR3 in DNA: TGTGCCAGCAGCTCCGGGTGGGACACTGAAGCTTTCTTT. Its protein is CASSSGWDTEAFF.

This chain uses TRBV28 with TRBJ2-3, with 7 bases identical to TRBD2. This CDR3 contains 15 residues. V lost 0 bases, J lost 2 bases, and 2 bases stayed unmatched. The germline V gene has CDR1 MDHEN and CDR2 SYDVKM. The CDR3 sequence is CASSLWRENTDTQYF. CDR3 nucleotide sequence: TGTGCCAGCAGTTTATGGCGGGAGAACACAGATACGCAGTATTTT.

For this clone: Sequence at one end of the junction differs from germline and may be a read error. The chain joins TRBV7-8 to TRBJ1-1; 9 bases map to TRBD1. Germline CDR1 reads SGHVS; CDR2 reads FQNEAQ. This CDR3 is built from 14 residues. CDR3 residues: CASSPTKDRGIGTF. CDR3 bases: TGTGCCAGCAGCCCCACCAAGGACAGGGGCATAGGCACTTTT.

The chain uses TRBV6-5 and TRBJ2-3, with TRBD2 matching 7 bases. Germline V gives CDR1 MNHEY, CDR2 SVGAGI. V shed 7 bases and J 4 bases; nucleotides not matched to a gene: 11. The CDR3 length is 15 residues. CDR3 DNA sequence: TGTGCCAGCACCCTACTAGCGTACGGATCAGATACGCAGTATTTT. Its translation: CASTLLAYGSDTQYF.

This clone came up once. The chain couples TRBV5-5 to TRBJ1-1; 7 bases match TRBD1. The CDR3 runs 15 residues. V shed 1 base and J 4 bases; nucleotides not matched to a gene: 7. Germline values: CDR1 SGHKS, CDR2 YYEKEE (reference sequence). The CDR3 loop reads CASSLSPGGSTEAFF. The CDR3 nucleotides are TGTGCCAGCAGCTTGTCTCCAGGGGGATCCACTGAAGCTTTCTTT.

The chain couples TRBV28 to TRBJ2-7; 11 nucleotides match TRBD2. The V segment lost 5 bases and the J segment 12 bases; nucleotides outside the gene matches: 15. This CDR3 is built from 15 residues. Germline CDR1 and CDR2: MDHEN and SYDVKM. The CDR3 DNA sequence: TGTGCCAGCAGTCCTGGGATTAGCGGGGGGGCCTTTTCGTACGTC. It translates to CASSPGISGGAFSYV.

The CDR3 region is CAITGGTGYGYTF. CDR3 DNA: TGTGCCATCACGGGCGGAACAGGGTATGGCTACACCTTC. This sequence joins TRBV7-9 and TRBJ1-2, with D perhaps matching TRBD1 (6 bases). This CDR3 is 13 amino acids long. Trimming pared 10 bases from V and 5 bases from J, leaving 17 bases between. Germline V CDR1 and CDR2: SEHNR, FQNEAQ (reference sequence).

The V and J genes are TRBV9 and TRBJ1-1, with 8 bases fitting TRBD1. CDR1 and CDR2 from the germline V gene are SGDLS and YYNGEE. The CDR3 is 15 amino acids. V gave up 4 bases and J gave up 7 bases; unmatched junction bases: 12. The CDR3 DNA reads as TGTGCCAGCAGCTCCCGGACAGGGCAGGAAATTGAAGCTTTCTTT. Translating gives CASSSRTGQEIEAFF.

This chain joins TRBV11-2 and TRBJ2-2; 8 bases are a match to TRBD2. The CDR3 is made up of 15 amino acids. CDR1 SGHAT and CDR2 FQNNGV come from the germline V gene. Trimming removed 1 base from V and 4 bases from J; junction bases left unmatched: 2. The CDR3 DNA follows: TGTGCCAGCAGCTTAGCTCTAGCGGGCACCGGGGAGCTGTTTTTT. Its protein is CASSLALAGTGELFF.

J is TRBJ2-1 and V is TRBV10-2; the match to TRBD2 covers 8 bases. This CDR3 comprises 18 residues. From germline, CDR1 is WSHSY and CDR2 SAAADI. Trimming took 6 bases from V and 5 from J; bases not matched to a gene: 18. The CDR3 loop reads CASSGLGSGNLGDNEQFF. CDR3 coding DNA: TGCGCCAGCAGCGGTCTGGGTAGCGGGAACCTAGGGGACAATGAGCAGTTCTTC.

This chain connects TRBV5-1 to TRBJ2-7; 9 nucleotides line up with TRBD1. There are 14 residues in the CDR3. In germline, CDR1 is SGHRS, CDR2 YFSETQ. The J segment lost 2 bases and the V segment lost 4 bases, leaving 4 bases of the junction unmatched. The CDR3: CASSIGTGTYEQYF. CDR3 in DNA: TGCGCCAGCAGCATCGGGACAGGGACCTACGAGCAGTACTTC.

The CDR3 region is CASSRDEGATQYF. CDR3 DNA sequence: TGTGCCAGCTCTAGAGATGAGGGCGCTACGCAGTATTTT. This chain connects TRBV11-3 to TRBJ2-3, with a weak D call TRBD2 (5 bases). Germline loops: CDR1 SGHNT, CDR2 YENEEA. The CDR3 covers 13 residues. Trimming removed 8 bases at V and 8 bases at J, with 17 bases between.

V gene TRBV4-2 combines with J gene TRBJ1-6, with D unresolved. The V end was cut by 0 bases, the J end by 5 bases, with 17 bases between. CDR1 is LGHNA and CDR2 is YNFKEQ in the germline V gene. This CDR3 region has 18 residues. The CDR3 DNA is TGTGCCAGCAGCCAAGATCATTTTAAGACACCCGATAATTCACCCCTCCACTTT. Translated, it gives CASSQDHFKTPDNSPLHF.

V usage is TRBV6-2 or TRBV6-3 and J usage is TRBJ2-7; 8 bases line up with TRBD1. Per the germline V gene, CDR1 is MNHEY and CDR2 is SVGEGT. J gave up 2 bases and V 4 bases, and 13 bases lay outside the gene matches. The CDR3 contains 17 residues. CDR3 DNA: TGTGCCAGCAGTTGGCCGACAGGGGAACCTACCACCTACGAGCAGTACTTC. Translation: CASSWPTGEPTTYEQYF.

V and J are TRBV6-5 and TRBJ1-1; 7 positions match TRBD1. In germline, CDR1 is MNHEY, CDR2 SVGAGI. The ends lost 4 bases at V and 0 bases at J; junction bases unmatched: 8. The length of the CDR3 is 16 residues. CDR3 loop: CASSSDRRPLNTEAFF. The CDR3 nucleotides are TGTGCCAGCAGTTCGGACAGGCGGCCCTTGAACACTGAAGCTTTCTTT.

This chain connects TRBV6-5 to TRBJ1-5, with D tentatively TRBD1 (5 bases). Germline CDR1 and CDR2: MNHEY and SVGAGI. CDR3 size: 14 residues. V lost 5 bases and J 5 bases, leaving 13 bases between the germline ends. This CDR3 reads CASSRGRTDQPQHF. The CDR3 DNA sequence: TGTGCCAGCAGTCGGGGGAGAACTGATCAGCCCCAGCATTTT.

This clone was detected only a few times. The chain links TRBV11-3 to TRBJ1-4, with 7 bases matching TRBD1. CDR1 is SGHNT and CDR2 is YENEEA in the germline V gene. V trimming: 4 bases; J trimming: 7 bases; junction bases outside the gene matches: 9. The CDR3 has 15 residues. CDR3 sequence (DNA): TGTGCCAGCAGCTCGATGGGACAGCAGGGTGAAAAACTGTTTTTT. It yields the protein CASSSMGQQGEKLFF.

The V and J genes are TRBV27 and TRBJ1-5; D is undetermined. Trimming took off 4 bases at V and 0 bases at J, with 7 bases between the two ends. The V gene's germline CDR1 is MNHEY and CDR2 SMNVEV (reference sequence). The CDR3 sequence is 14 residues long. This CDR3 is CASSYGASNQPQHF. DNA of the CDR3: TGTGCCAGCAGTTATGGAGCTAGCAATCAGCCCCAGCATTTT.

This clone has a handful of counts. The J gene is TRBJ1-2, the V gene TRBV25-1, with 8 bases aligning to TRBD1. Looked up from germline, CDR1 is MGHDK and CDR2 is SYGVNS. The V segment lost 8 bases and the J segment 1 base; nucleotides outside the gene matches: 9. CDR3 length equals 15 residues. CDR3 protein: CASVQGGSDNYGYTF. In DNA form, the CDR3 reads TGTGCCAGCGTACAGGGGGGGTCCGATAACTATGGCTACACCTTC.

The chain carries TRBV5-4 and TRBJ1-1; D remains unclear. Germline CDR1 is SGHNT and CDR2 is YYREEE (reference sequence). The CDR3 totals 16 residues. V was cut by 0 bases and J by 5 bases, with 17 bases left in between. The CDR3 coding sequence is TGTGCCAGCAGCTTGGTGGTAGGCGGATATGGAACTGAAGCTTTCTTT. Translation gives CASSLVVGGYGTEAFF.

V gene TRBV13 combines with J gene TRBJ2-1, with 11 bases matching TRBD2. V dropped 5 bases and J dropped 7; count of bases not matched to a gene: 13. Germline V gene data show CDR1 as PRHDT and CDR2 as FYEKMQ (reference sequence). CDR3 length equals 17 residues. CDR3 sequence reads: CASSVSLAGGLENEQFF. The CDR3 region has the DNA TGTGCCAGCAGCGTAAGCTTAGCGGGGGGGCTCGAAAATGAGCAGTTCTTC.